A single sample is the source of the 10 T cell receptor beta chains below, sequenced in a study of cytomegalovirus exposure and HLA in healthy donors. PCR amplification relied on 60 Vbeta primers (plus 13 Jbeta primers). Repertoires were generated with immunoSEQ multiplex PCR, while TCRdb's copy carries only in-frame clones and drops some. The sample lists 100,000 to 150,000 clones, 75% to 85% occurring once. Sequencing was done on a sample of PBMCs. Receptors originate from a woman aged 50 to 60 in good health and CMV-seropositive.

This clone was observed once. V and J are TRBV11-2 and TRBJ1-2, with a possible D match to TRBD1 (6 bases). Germline CDR1 SGHAT, CDR2 FQNNGV. This CDR3 is 13 amino acids long. Trimming stripped 5 bases from V and 5 bases from J, with 12 bases between. The DNA for the CDR3 is TGTGCCAGCAGCCGGGGGGGGGCTTATGGCTACACCTTC. Encoded protein: CASSRGGAYGYTF.

This chain links TRBV2 with TRBJ2-5, with 12 bases aligning to TRBD2. This CDR3 is 16 amino acids long. With V trimmed by 5 bases and J by 1 base, 5 bases remained unmatched. Per germline, CDR1 SNHLY and CDR2 FYNNEI. CDR3 DNA sequence: TGTGCCAGCAGTTTAGGACTAGCGGGGCTCCAAGAGACCCAGTACTTC. This encodes CASSLGLAGLQETQYF. Full variable domain (rest looked up from reference TRBV2 and TRBJ2-5): EPEVTQTPSHQVTQMGQEVILRCVPISNHLYFYWYRQILGQKVEFLVSFYNNEISEKSEIFDDQFSVERPDGSNFTLKIRSTKLEDSAMYFCASSLGLAGLQETQYFGPGTRLLVL.

This chain connects TRBV4-1 to TRBJ2-1; 12 nucleotides agree with TRBD2. The CDR3 has 18 amino acids. CDR1 is MGHRA, CDR2 YSYEKL, per germline. V dropped 0 bases and J dropped 4; count of bases not matched to a gene: 7. In DNA form, the CDR3 reads TGCGCCAGCAGCCAAGAGCCTAGCGGGAGGGCCTTGTACAATGAGCAGTTCTTC. Translation: CASSQEPSGRALYNEQFF.

The chain joins TRBV1 to TRBJ1-2. TRBV1 is described as a pseudogene. The CDR3 covers 16 residues. The CDR3 bases are TGCACCAGCAGCCCATTAACGAGGAACCCTAACTATGGCTACACCTTC. It specifies CTSSPLTRNPNYGYTF.

The J gene is TRBJ2-2, the V gene TRBV5-6; a weak D match, TRBD2 (6 bases). Germline V gene data show CDR1 as SGHDT and CDR2 as YYEEEE. There are 16 residues in the CDR3. Trimming pared 0 bases from V and 3 bases from J, leaving 12 bases between. CDR3 sequence (DNA): TGTGCCAGCAGCTTGGGGGGACTGCCTGACACCGGGGAGCTGTTTTTT. Translation: CASSLGGLPDTGELFF.

The V and J genes are TRBV4-1 and TRBJ1-2, with no clear D. Germline lookup yields CDR1 MGHRA and CDR2 YSYEKL. This CDR3 spans 13 amino acids. V was clipped by 0 bases and J by 7 bases, with 9 bases between them. The DNA of the CDR3 is TGCGCCAGCAGCCAAGATCGTCGCGGTGGCTACACCTTC. Its translation is CASSQDRRGGYTF.

V is TRBV4-1 and J is TRBJ1-4; tentative D call: TRBD1 (5 bases). V shed 2 bases and J shed 7 bases, with 14 bases lying between them. CDR3 length equals 15 residues. Germline values: CDR1 MGHRA, CDR2 YSYEKL. CDR3 region: CASSQTGTGAEKLFF. CDR3 bases: TGCGCCAGCAGCCAAACCGGGACTGGGGCTGAAAAACTGTTTTTT.

The V and J genes are TRBV18 and TRBJ2-3; D unclear. With 3 bases removed from V and 7 bases from J, the gap between germline ends came to 11 bases. Germline values: CDR1 KGHSH, CDR2 LQKENI. This CDR3 is 13 amino acids long. The CDR3 is CASSPGPQHTQYF. CDR3 in DNA: TGTGCCAGCTCACCTGGGCCGCAGCATACGCAGTATTTT.

The J gene is TRBJ2-7, the V gene TRBV5-8; 8 bases are shared with TRBD1. V lost 3 bases, J lost 3 bases, and 5 bases stayed unmatched. The CDR3 totals 14 residues. The germline V gene has CDR1 SGHTS and CDR2 YDEGEE. The CDR3: CASSYGTGSYEQYF. In nucleotides, the CDR3 is TGTGCCAGCAGCTACGGGACAGGTAGCTACGAGCAGTACTTC.

V is TRBV5-6 and J is TRBJ2-7; no clear D gene. Germline CDR1 is SGHDT and CDR2 is YYEEEE. This CDR3 has 15 amino acids. Trimming removed 3 bases from V and 2 bases from J, with 15 bases in between. The CDR3 DNA is TGTGCCAGCAGCTCCTTCCGGAGAGGCACCTACGAGCAGTACTTC. This sequence encodes CASSSFRRGTYEQYF.